The next 29 T cell receptor beta chains were all read from a single sample in a study of HIV-infected patients and healthy controls. No cell fractionation was done, so the repertoire covers all unsorted peripheral blood T cells. Alpha and beta constant-region primers primed reverse transcription of around 550 ng RNA. Alpha and beta chain libraries were made separately by chain-specific third strand synthesis with multiplexing indices. Using its own MiXCR run on the 5' RACE reads, TCRdb lists one record per CDR3 protein. The table has over 15,000 distinct CDR3 sequences, 9.5% to 13% seen once. Input material: blood. These receptors all come from an adult in good health.

The V gene is TRBV29-1, the J gene TRBJ2-3; D perhaps matches TRBD2 (6 bases). This CDR3 is built from 14 residues. Between the trimmed V and J ends, which lost 2 bases and 5 bases, there was a span of 14 bases. The germline CDR1 and CDR2 sequences are SQVTM and ANQGSEA. CDR3 sequence: CSVEFAGLLDTQYF. CDR3 coding DNA: TGCAGCGTTGAATTTGCGGGATTGTTAGATACGCAGTATTTT.

This clonotype has ten or more counts. V usage is TRBV15 and J usage is TRBJ1-1; no definite D call. Germline V CDR1 and CDR2: LNHNV, YYDKDF (reference sequence). This CDR3 comprises 13 residues. Trimming shortened V by 0 bases and J by 11 bases, and 13 bases separated the two germline ends. CDR3 in amino acids: CATSRDLGQKAFF. DNA for the CDR3: TGTGCCACCAGCAGAGATCTCGGGCAGAAGGCTTTCTTT.

This clonotype was observed at least ten times. The chain links TRBV18 to TRBJ2-3, with D unclear. With 1 base removed from V and 2 bases from J, the gap between germline ends came to 10 bases. In germline, CDR1 is KGHSH, CDR2 LQKENI. The CDR3 length is 15 residues. The CDR3 region is CASSPQGGNTDTQYF. CDR3 nucleotides: TGTGCCAGCTCACCACAGGGCGGCAACACAGATACGCAGTATTTT.

The table lists this clonotype with a few counts. The chain recombines TRBV6-1 with TRBJ2-1; no definite D call. V was shortened by 1 base and J by 7 bases, with 14 bases between the two germline ends. Germline V lookup: CDR1 MNHNS, CDR2 SASEGT. There are 15 residues in the CDR3. As DNA, the CDR3 is TGTGCCAGCAGTGAAGGGGTAGGGCCGCGGAATGAGCAGTTCTTC. Encoded protein: CASSEGVGPRNEQFF.

V usage is TRBV5-1 and J usage is TRBJ2-7; 12 nucleotides line up with TRBD1. The CDR3 has 15 residues. Looked up from germline, CDR1 is SGHRS and CDR2 is YFSETQ. The V and J ends lost 4 bases and 6 bases, in that order; junction bases with no gene match: 8. The CDR3 spells CASSPVGTGGGEQYF. CDR3 DNA: TGCGCCAGCAGCCCGGTAGGGACAGGGGGCGGCGAGCAGTACTTC. Looking up the rest from reference TRBV5-1 and TRBJ2-7 gives the full variable domain: KAGVTQTPRYLIKTRGQQVTLSCSPISGHRSVSWYQQTPGQGLQFLFEYFSETQRNKGNFPGRFSGRQFSNSRSEMNVSTLELGDSALYLCASSPVGTGGGEQYFGPGTRLTVT.

In its sample, this clonotype ranks as medium-sized (0.01 to 0.1%). The chain's CDR3 is CAWSRGEGDTQYF. For the CDR3, the DNA is TGTGCCTGGAGCCGAGGGGAGGGAGATACGCAGTATTTT. This chain uses TRBV30 with TRBJ2-3; 7 bases agree with TRBD2. The junction had 5 bases not matched to a gene; V was cut back by 3 bases and J by 5 bases. The length of the CDR3 is 13 residues. Per germline, CDR1 GTSNPN and CDR2 SVGIG (reference sequence).

This rearrangement joins TRBV12-3 or TRBV12-4 to TRBJ1-5; 9 nucleotides agree with TRBD1. V shed 7 bases, J shed 0 bases, and the junction held 10 bases outside the gene matches. There are 17 residues in the CDR3. CDR3 coding DNA: TGTGCCAGCACCATAGGGACAGGGCGATATAGCAATCAGCCCCAGCATTTT. This gives the protein CASTIGTGRYSNQPQHF.

This clonotype occurred many times. One junction end disagrees with the germline gene, perhaps due to a read error. The J gene is TRBJ1-1, the V gene TRBV18, with 7 bases fitting TRBD1. CDR1 and CDR2 (germline): KGHSH, LQKENI. The CDR3 runs 17 residues. The CDR3 here is CASSPPGTVSRNAEAFF. DNA of the CDR3: TGTGCCAGCTCACCACCGGGGACAGTCTCACGGAACGCTGAAGCTTTCTTT.

This clonotype qualifies as medium-sized. The chain uses TRBV29-1 and TRBJ2-7; D remains unclear. CDR1 and CDR2 from the germline V gene are SQVTM and ANQGSEA. Trimming cost V 0 bases and J 5 bases, with 5 bases left between them. CDR3 size: 11 residues. The CDR3 sequence: CSVEEVDEQYF. CDR3 DNA: TGCAGCGTTGAAGAGGTCGACGAGCAGTACTTC.

Sample share makes this clonotype medium-sized. This chain uses TRBV6-2 or TRBV6-3 with TRBJ1-1; D is unclear. The CDR3 consists of 13 residues. From germline, CDR1 is MNHEY and CDR2 SVGEGT. The V gene lost 2 bases and the J gene lost 5 bases, with 9 bases spanning the gap. CDR3 sequence (DNA): TGTGCCAGCAGTTACAGAGGTGGGACTGAAGCTTTCTTT. It yields the protein CASSYRGGTEAFF.

This clonotype counts as medium-sized. V gene TRBV28 combines with J gene TRBJ2-3; a possible D gene is TRBD2 (5 bases). This CDR3 has 11 residues. Germline V lookup: CDR1 MDHEN, CDR2 SYDVKM. Trimming removed 10 bases at V and 4 bases at J, with 9 bases between. The CDR3 sequence: CATTRADTQYF. CDR3 sequence (DNA): TGTGCCACTACGAGGGCAGATACGCAGTATTTT.

This clonotype came up many times. This chain joins TRBV5-1 and TRBJ2-7; TRBD1 might be the D (5 bases). V was trimmed by 0 bases and J by 3 bases, leaving 10 bases between them. The CDR3 covers 14 residues. The germline V gene has CDR1 SGHRS and CDR2 YFSETQ. CDR3 DNA: TGCGCCAGCAGCTTGGCACAGGTTGACTACGAGCAGTACTTC. Amino acids: CASSLAQVDYEQYF.

Many counts were recorded for this clonotype. This chain uses TRBV6-6 with TRBJ2-1, with TRBD2 identical over 10 bases. This CDR3 is built from 16 residues. The trim removed 7 bases at V and 2 bases at J, leaving 8 bases unmatched. Looked up from germline, CDR1 is MNHNY and CDR2 is SVGAGI (reference sequence). In nucleotides, the CDR3 is TGTGCCAGCACCCCCCCTACTAGCGGGGCCTACAATGAGCAGTTCTTC. It yields the protein CASTPPTSGAYNEQFF.

The chain carries TRBV3-1 and TRBJ2-4; D remains unclear. Deletions cut 2 bases from V and 5 bases from J, with 10 bases between. Germline-derived CDR1 and CDR2 are LGHDT and YNNKEL (reference sequence). The CDR3 is 14 amino acids. The CDR3 DNA follows: TGTGCCAGCAGCCAACCCGGAGACGAAAACATTCAGTACTTC. This sequence encodes CASSQPGDENIQYF.

The J gene is TRBJ2-6, the V gene TRBV20-1; no clear D. The CDR3 is 13 residues long. Deletions cut 7 bases from V and 7 bases from J, with 14 bases between. Germline V gives CDR1 DFQATT, CDR2 SNEGSKA (reference sequence). The CDR3 protein is CSEGPQNANVLTF. Here the CDR3 DNA reads TGCAGTGAGGGCCCGCAAAACGCCAACGTCCTGACTTTC.

This clonotype was detected only a few times. The genes are TRBV4-1 and TRBJ1-1, with 7 positions matching TRBD1. Looked up from germline, CDR1 is MGHRA and CDR2 is YSYEKL. The ends lost 4 bases at V and 6 bases at J; junction bases unmatched: 11. The CDR3 spans 15 residues. The CDR3 sequence: CASSPYRGVRAEAFF. The CDR3 region has the DNA TGCGCCAGCAGCCCGTACAGGGGAGTACGTGCTGAAGCTTTCTTT.

The chain has TRBV4-2 and TRBJ2-3; D gene unclear. V gave up 0 bases and J gave up 10 bases, with 14 bases separating them. The CDR3 has 14 amino acids. Germline CDR1 LGHNA, CDR2 YNFKEQ. CDR3 loop: CASSQDFGPFAQYF. DNA for the CDR3: TGTGCCAGCAGCCAAGACTTCGGGCCCTTTGCGCAGTATTTT.

This clonotype is termed medium-sized. V is TRBV20-1 and J is TRBJ2-5, with D uncertain. The CDR3 is made up of 12 amino acids. Germline CDR1 and CDR2: DFQATT and SNEGSKA (reference sequence). V was pared by 1 base and J by 5 bases, with 8 bases between. Here the CDR3 DNA reads TGCAGTGCTAGAGTTACCGCTGAGACCCAGTACTTC. It encodes CSARVTAETQYF.

There are many counts of this clonotype. The rearrangement uses TRBV18 and TRBJ2-7; 7 nucleotides align to TRBD1. The CDR3 consists of 15 residues. V gave up 4 bases and J gave up 1 base; unmatched junction bases: 7. Germline CDR1 reads KGHSH; CDR2 reads LQKENI. The CDR3 DNA reads as TGTGCCAGCTCACTCGGGACAGAAACGTCCTACGAGCAGTACTTC. Encoded protein: CASSLGTETSYEQYF. The entire variable domain, with the rest obtained from reference TRBV18 and TRBJ2-7, is as follows: NAGVMQNPRHLVRRRGQEARLRCSPMKGHSHVYWYRQLPEEGLKFMVYLQKENIIDESGMPKERFSAEFPKEGPSILRIQQVVRGDSAAYFCASSLGTETSYEQYFGPGTRLTVT.

This clonotype turned up a few times. This chain links TRBV9 with TRBJ1-1; D is unresolved. The V end lost 0 bases, the J end lost 0 bases, and 9 bases lay between the germline ends. This CDR3 has 15 residues. The germline gives CDR1 SGDLS, CDR2 YYNGEE. The CDR3 nucleotides are TGTGCCAGCAGCGTAGGGAGCGAGCTGAACACTGAAGCTTTCTTT. Translated: CASSVGSELNTEAFF. Using reference TRBV9 and TRBJ1-1 for the parts outside the CDR3, the full variable domain is DSGVTQTPKHLITATGQRVTLRCSPRSGDLSVYWYQQSLDQGLQFLIQYYNGEERAKGNILERFSAQQFPDLHSELNLSSLELGDSALYFCASSVGSELNTEAFFGQGTRLTVV.

The J gene is TRBJ2-5, the V gene TRBV13; maybe TRBD1 (7 bases). Germline CDR1 and CDR2: PRHDT and FYEKMQ (reference sequence). The CDR3 is made up of 13 amino acids. Trimming removed 5 bases from V and 3 bases from J, with 10 bases in between. The chain's CDR3 is CASSARGEETQYF. The CDR3 bases are TGTGCCAGCAGCGCCAGGGGGGAAGAGACCCAGTACTTC.

The gene calls are TRBV29-1 and TRBJ2-7; 8 bases align to TRBD1. Germline loops: CDR1 SQVTM, CDR2 ANQGSEA. The CDR3 sequence is 13 residues long. V shed 7 bases, J shed 2 bases, and the junction held 7 bases outside the gene matches. CDR3 amino acids: CSALDRGPYEQYF. CDR3 sequence (DNA): TGCAGCGCCCTAGACAGGGGTCCCTACGAGCAGTACTTC.

Sample share makes this clonotype medium-sized. J is TRBJ2-3 and V is TRBV6-5; TRBD2 matches 8 bases. This CDR3 has 15 amino acids. V trimming: 6 bases; J trimming: 0 bases; junction bases outside the gene matches: 5. The germline V gene has CDR1 MNHEY and CDR2 SVGAGI. CDR3 sequence reads: CASSLGLGSTDTQYF. In DNA, the CDR3 is TGTGCCAGCAGCCTGGGACTAGGGAGCACAGATACGCAGTATTTT.

This clonotype was counted at least ten times. J is TRBJ2-7 and V is TRBV7-2; TRBD2 aligns across 7 bases. The germline V gene has CDR1 SGHTA and CDR2 FQGNSA. This CDR3 has 17 residues. Trimming took 1 base from V and 0 from J; bases not matched to a gene: 9. The chain's CDR3 is CASSLGPAGEISYEQYF. The CDR3 DNA reads as TGTGCCAGCAGCTTAGGGCCCGCGGGGGAGATCTCCTACGAGCAGTACTTC.

The table lists this clonotype with many counts. This chain uses TRBV3-1 with TRBJ1-4; the D is unclear. The CDR3 covers 13 residues. Germline V gene data show CDR1 as LGHDT and CDR2 as YNNKEL (reference sequence). The V gene lost 1 base and the J gene lost 8 bases, with 8 bases spanning the gap. The CDR3 nucleotides read TGTGCCAGCAGCCAAGGGACGGAGGAAAAACTGTTTTTT. The encoded protein is CASSQGTEEKLFF.

This clonotype has a handful of counts. The chain has TRBV5-1 and TRBJ1-1; 8 positions match TRBD1. This CDR3 is 14 amino acids long. CDR1 is SGHRS and CDR2 is YFSETQ in the germline V gene. Trimming removed 4 bases from V and 4 bases from J; junction bases left unmatched: 6. The DNA of the CDR3 is TGCGCCAGCAGCGAGACTACAGGGGGCACTGAAGCTTTCTTT. Protein product: CASSETTGGTEAFF.

The chain couples TRBV5-1 to TRBJ2-1; D gene unclear. The CDR3 covers 12 residues. Germline CDR1 SGHRS, CDR2 YFSETQ. V shed 1 base and J shed 6 bases, with 5 bases lying between them. The CDR3 loop reads CASSLSVNEQFF. The DNA of the CDR3 is TGCGCCAGCAGCTTGTCGGTCAATGAGCAGTTCTTC. The whole variable domain, filled in from reference TRBV5-1 and TRBJ2-1, reads KAGVTQTPRYLIKTRGQQVTLSCSPISGHRSVSWYQQTPGQGLQFLFEYFSETQRNKGNFPGRFSGRQFSNSRSEMNVSTLELGDSALYLCASSLSVNEQFFGPGTRLTVL.

This clonotype was observed many times. The gene calls are TRBV27 and TRBJ2-3; 7 positions match TRBD2. This CDR3 comprises 14 residues. Trimming cost V 3 bases and J 2 bases; bases outside gene matches: 2. Germline CDR1 reads MNHEY; CDR2 reads SMNVEV (reference sequence). The CDR3, as DNA: TGTGCCAGCAGTTTGGCGGGGGACACAGATACGCAGTATTTT. It specifies CASSLAGDTDTQYF.

This clonotype was seen at least ten times. The chain joins TRBV12-3 or TRBV12-4 to TRBJ2-3, with D maybe TRBD1 (6 bases). The CDR3 is made up of 15 amino acids. The V and J ends lost 0 bases and 6 bases respectively, with 13 bases between them. CDR3: CASSLAPGTSDTQYF. In DNA form, the CDR3 reads TGTGCCAGCAGTTTAGCGCCTGGGACATCGGATACGCAGTATTTT.